This TCR beta chain was captured by sequencing in a study of blood T cell repertoires in COVID-19. Study-wide context: The analysed material was cDNA or gDNA that came from T cells, B-cell-depleted T cells, or PBMCs.

Clones were sequenced by immunoSEQ multiplex PCR, and TCRdb holds only the in-frame ones, with some missing. The data hold over 150,000 clones, with 65% to 85% observed a single time. The germline V and J ends were trimmed by 6 bases and 6 bases, with 12 bases remaining between them. CDR3 length equals 14 residues. Germline values: CDR1 MDHEN, CDR2 SYDVKM. The receptor comes from a woman aged 40 to 50 with COVID-19, enrolled during active disease. Sequences were obtained from peripheral blood. V is TRBV28 and J is TRBJ1-6; a weak D match, TRBD1 (5 bases). CDR3 sequence (DNA): TGTGCCAGCAGCTCCCCGACAGTTAATTCACCCCTCCACTTT. Amino acids: CASSSPTVNSPLHF.